The present entry profiles one TCR beta chain with its context. The data are from a study of blood T cell repertoires in COVID-19. Whole-study context: Samples came from the United States, Italy and Spain, spanning acute and convalescent COVID-19. PBMCs, B-cell-depleted T cells, or T cells were the source of the cDNA or gDNA that made up the material.

Authors' analysis steps: Amplification from reference gene primers served as the basis for estimated nucleated cell counts. Only in-frame clones appear in the TCRdb table, and some are missing; sequencing was by immunoSEQ multiplex PCR. V and J calls and clone size are those listed in that table; D and trimming were worked out from the DNA. Of some 150,000 clones in the sample, around 85% were seen once. The V gene lost 3 bases and the J gene lost 2 bases, with 14 bases spanning the gap. The CDR3 spans 16 residues. Germline-derived CDR1 and CDR2 are LNHDA and SQIVND (reference sequence). The chain carries TRBV19 and TRBJ1-3, with D possibly matching TRBD1 (6 bases). Sequencing was done on a sample of peripheral blood. The TCR sequence derives from an older woman with acute or convalescent COVID-19. CDR3 sequence: CASSISTGPTGNTIYF. The DNA of the CDR3 is TGTGCCAGTAGTATTTCGACAGGCCCCACTGGAAACACCATATATTTT.